The sequence of this TCR beta chain was determined in a study of blood T cell repertoires in COVID-19. At the level of the study: Acute and convalescent COVID-19 specimens originated in the United States, Italy and Spain. T cells, B-cell-depleted T cells, or PBMCs supplied cDNA or gDNA.

Followed over time, Seattle patients had been enrolled while infection was active. Per the study methods: Amplification from reference gene primers served as the basis for estimated nucleated cell counts. Sequencing used immunoSEQ multiplex PCR; TCRdb keeps in-frame clones, though not all of them. Clone size and the V and J calls come from that table; the DNA yielded D and trimming. The table has 450,000 or so clones, 85% to 90% seen once. The V end lost 3 bases, the J end lost 3 bases, and 14 bases lay between the germline ends. This CDR3 comprises 15 residues. Germline assignment: CDR1 MGHDK and CDR2 SYGVNS.

The J gene is TRBJ1-1, the V gene TRBV25-1, with D possibly matching TRBD1 (6 bases). The sequencing input was peripheral blood. The TCR was taken from a man between 18 and 29 years old with COVID-19, enrolled during active disease. The CDR3 region has the DNA TGTGCCAGCAGTGACTACAGGGAGGGGGACACTGAAGCTTTCTTT. Residues: CASSDYREGDTEAFF. The full variable domain, its missing parts supplied by reference TRBV25-1 and TRBJ1-1, is EADIYQTPRYLVIGTGKKITLECSQTMGHDKMYWYQQDPGMELHLIHYSYGVNSTEKGDLSSESTVSRIRTEHFPLTLESARPSHTSQYLCASSDYREGDTEAFFGQGTRLTVV.